This TCR beta chain was captured by sequencing in a study of preoperative IRX-2 immunotherapy in early breast cancer. This clone was observed a handful of times. As for treatment: preoperative locoregional IRX-2 cytokine immunotherapy. Preoperative locoregional IRX-2 cytokine immunotherapy was tested in the phase Ib source study. Germline values: CDR1 MGHRA, CDR2 YSYEKL. This CDR3 contains 15 residues. The V segment lost 4 bases and the J segment 5 bases; nucleotides outside the gene matches: 11. Produced via immunoSEQ multiplex PCR; TCRdb's table is partial and in-frame only. The sample lists roughly 26,000 clones, around nine tenths occurring once.

The TCR originated in a human donor with breast cancer. J is TRBJ2-7 and V is TRBV4-1; 7 bases align to TRBD1. Here the sequenced sample was tumor tissue, taken after IRX-2 immunotherapy. The CDR3: CASSLTEGAKNEQYF. The DNA for the CDR3 is TGCGCCAGCAGCCTAACCGAGGGGGCGAAGAACGAGCAGTACTTC.